This section outlines one T cell receptor (beta chain) sequence together with its context. The entry originates in a study of blood T cell repertoires in COVID-19. Clones were read by immunoSEQ multiplex PCR, and TCRdb kept only the in-frame ones, dropping some. This table has about 210,000 clones, more than 80% appearing once. While infection was still active, Seattle patients were enrolled and then followed longitudinally. This receptor was taken from a woman at least 80 years old with COVID-19, enrolled during active disease. What was sequenced was peripheral blood.

CDR3 nucleotide sequence: TGTGCCAGTAGTATAATACAGAGCAGAAACACCATATATTTT. Its translation is CASSIIQSRNTIYF. V gene TRBV19 combines with J gene TRBJ1-3; no clear D gene. Germline-derived CDR1 and CDR2 are LNHDA and SQIVND (reference sequence). V was shortened by 2 bases and J by 5 bases, with 10 bases between the two germline ends. This CDR3 contains 14 residues. Combining the CDR3 with reference TRBV19 and TRBJ1-3 gives the whole variable domain DGGITQSPKYLFRKEGQNVTLSCEQNLNHDAMYWYRQDPGQGLRLIYYSQIVNDFQKGDIAEGYSVSREKKESFPLTVTSAQKNPTAFYLCASSIIQSRNTIYFGEGSWLTVV.